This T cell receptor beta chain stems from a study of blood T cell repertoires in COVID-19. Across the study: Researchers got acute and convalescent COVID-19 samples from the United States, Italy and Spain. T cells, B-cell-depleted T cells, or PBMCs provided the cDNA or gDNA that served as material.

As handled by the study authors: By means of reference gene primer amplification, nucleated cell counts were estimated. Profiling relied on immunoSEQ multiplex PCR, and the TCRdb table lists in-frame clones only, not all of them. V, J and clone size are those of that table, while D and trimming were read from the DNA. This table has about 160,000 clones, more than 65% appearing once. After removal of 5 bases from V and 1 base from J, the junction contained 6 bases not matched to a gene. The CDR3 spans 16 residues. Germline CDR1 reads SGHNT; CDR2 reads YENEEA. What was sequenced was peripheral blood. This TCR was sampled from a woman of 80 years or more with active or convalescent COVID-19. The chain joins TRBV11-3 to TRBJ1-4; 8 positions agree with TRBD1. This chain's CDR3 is CASSDGQGGTNEKLFF. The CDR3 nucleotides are TGTGCCAGCAGCGACGGACAGGGAGGAACTAATGAAAAACTGTTTTTT.